This TCR beta chain appears in the sequencing data of a study of a mutant IDH1 vaccine in newly diagnosed glioma. Study background: Treated patients were around 62% male, around 40% female, mean age approximately 41 years. Points from the study as a whole: Vaccination elicited immune responses in 80% to 95% of patients.

Time point reported: week 35, safety follow-up. Vaccination used 300 ug of mutant IDH1 20-mer peptide per dose, with topical imiquimod. Profiling relied on immunoSEQ multiplex PCR, and the TCRdb table lists in-frame clones only, not all of them. This sample has 69,000 or so clones; 85% to 90% occur once, and the top ten carry roughly 2%. Points on this clone: Its matching antigen is unknown.

This receptor was identified in a man aged 30-40 years with glioma. This specimen consisted of PBMCs, obtained from a glioma patient whose treatment included an IDH1 peptide vaccine.

The chain's CDR3 is CASSLEGRVTEAFF. In nucleotides, the CDR3 is TGTGCCAGCAGCTTGGAGGGGAGGGTGACTGAAGCTTTCTTT. V and J are TRBV5-5 and TRBJ1-1; maybe TRBD1 (5 bases). V lost 0 bases and J lost 5, with 11 bases in between. CDR1 is SGHKS, CDR2 YYEKEE, per germline (reference sequence). The CDR3 covers 14 residues.